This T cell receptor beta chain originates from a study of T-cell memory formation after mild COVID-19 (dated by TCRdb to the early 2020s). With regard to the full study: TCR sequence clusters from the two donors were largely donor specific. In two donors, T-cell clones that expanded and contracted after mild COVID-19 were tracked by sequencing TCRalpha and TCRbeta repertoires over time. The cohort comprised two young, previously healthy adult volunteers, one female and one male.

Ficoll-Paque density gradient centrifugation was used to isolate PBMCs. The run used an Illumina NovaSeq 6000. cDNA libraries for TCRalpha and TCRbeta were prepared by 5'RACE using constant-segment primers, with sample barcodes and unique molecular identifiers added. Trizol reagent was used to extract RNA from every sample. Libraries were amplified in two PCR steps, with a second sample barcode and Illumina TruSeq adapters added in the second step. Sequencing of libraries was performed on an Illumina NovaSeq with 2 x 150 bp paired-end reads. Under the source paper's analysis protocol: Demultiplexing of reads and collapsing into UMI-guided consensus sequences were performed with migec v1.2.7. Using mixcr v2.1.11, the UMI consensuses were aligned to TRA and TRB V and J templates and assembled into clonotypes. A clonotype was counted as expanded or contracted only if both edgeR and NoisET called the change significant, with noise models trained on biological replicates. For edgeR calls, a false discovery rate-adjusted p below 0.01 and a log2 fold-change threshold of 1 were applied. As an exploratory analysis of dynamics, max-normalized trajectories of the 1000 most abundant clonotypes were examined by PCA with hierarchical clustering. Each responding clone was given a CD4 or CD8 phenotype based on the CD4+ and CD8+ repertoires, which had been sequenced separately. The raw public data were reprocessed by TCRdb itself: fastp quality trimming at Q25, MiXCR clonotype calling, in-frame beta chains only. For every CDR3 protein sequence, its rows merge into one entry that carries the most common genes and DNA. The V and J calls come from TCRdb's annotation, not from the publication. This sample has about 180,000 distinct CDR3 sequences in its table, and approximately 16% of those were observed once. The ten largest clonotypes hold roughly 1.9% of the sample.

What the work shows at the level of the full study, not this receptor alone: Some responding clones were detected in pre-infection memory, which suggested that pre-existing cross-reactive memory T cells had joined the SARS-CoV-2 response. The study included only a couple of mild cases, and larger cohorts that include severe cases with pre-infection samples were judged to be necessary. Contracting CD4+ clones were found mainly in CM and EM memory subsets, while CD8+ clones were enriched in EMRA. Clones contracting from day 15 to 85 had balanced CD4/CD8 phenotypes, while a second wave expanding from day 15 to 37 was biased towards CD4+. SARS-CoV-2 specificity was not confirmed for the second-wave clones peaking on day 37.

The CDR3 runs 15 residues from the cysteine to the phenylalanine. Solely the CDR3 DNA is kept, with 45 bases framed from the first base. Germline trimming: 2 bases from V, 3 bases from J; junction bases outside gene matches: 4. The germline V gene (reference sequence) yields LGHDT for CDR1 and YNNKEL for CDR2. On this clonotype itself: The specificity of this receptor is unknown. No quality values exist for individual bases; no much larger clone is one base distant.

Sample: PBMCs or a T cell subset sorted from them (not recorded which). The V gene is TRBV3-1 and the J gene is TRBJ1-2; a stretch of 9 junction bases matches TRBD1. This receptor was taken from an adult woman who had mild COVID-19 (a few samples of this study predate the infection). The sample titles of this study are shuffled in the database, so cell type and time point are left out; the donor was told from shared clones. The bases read TGTGCCAGCAGCCAAAGAACAGGGGGCGACTATGGCTACACCTTC. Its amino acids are CASSQRTGGDYGYTF.